Below, 29 T cell receptor beta chains from the same sample are listed, as sequenced in a study (dated by TCRdb to between 2015 and 2017). To prepare the library, 5' RACE was applied. Sequencing instrument: Illumina MiSeq. TCRdb reworked the public reads: Q25 trimming with fastp, MiXCR clone assembly, productive beta chains retained. CDR3 protein sequences are deduplicated, and each keeps its most common genes and DNA. The table for this sample lists about 53,000 distinct CDR3 sequences; approximately 23% of them were counted only once. The ten largest make up about 3% of the sample. Sequenced input: tumor-infiltrating naive CD4+ T cells sorted from the breast tumor. Per the publication, the cell subset or site label means: naive CD4+ T cells, CD4+CD45RA+CD25-. These receptors were taken from a female donor with breast cancer.

This clonotype has just a few counts. This sequence joins TRBV5-1 and TRBJ1-2, with D possibly being TRBD1 (5 bases). This CDR3 is built from 14 residues. Trimming removed 4 bases from V and 8 bases from J, with 18 bases in between. From germline, CDR1 is SGHRS and CDR2 YFSETQ. CDR3 sequence reads: CASSPGGGTYGYTF. CDR3 coding DNA: TGCGCCAGCAGCCCTGGAGGAGGGACCTACGGCTACACCTTC.

This clonotype was picked up many times. The chain joins TRBV6-1 to TRBJ1-2; TRBD1 aligns across 9 bases. CDR1 MNHNS and CDR2 SASEGT come from the germline V gene. The CDR3 consists of 16 residues. V was pared by 6 bases and J by 6 bases, with 14 bases of the junction left unmatched. The CDR3 is CASSSGTGRDLNGYTF. The CDR3 bases are TGTGCCAGCAGCTCCGGGACAGGGAGAGACTTGAATGGCTACACCTTC.

This clonotype was counted ten times or more. This chain links TRBV4-1 with TRBJ2-1, with 7 positions matching TRBD2. J gave up 12 bases and V 0 bases, and 14 bases lay outside the gene matches. The CDR3 runs 16 residues. Germline V gene lookup returns CDR1 MGHRA and CDR2 YSYEKL. CDR3 nucleotides: TGCGCCAGCAGCCAAGATCGGGCGGGAGCGATTCAATTGCAGTTCTTC. As protein: CASSQDRAGAIQLQFF.

The chain links TRBV12-3 or TRBV12-4 to TRBJ1-1, with 8 bases fitting TRBD1. The CDR3 totals 13 residues. The V and J ends lost 5 bases and 5 bases, in that order; junction bases with no gene match: 4. CDR3 residues: CASSRTGGTEAFF. For the CDR3, the DNA is TGTGCCAGCAGTCGAACAGGGGGAACTGAAGCTTTCTTT.

The CDR3 DNA sequence: TGCGCCAGCAGCCTCCCCCGAGGGCCGACCTCCTACGAGCAGTACTTC. Amino acid sequence: CASSLPRGPTSYEQYF. The chain couples TRBV5-1 to TRBJ2-7; the D gene is possibly TRBD2 (5 bases). This CDR3 has 16 amino acids. V was pared by 4 bases and J by 0 bases, with 17 bases between. Per germline, CDR1 SGHRS and CDR2 YFSETQ.

This clonotype was seen a few times. This chain uses TRBV7-6 with TRBJ1-1, with D tentatively TRBD1 (5 bases). The CDR3 is 17 residues long. Trimming took 0 bases from V and 0 from J, leaving 14 bases between them. In germline, CDR1 is SGHVS, CDR2 FNYEAQ. The chain's CDR3 is CASSLASGSFMNTEAFF. The CDR3, as DNA: TGTGCCAGCAGCTTAGCGTCAGGGAGCTTTATGAACACTGAAGCTTTCTTT.

The genes are TRBV4-1 and TRBJ1-1; D is possibly TRBD1 (6 bases). V was trimmed by 4 bases and J by 7 bases, leaving 19 bases between them. Looked up from germline, CDR1 is MGHRA and CDR2 is YSYEKL. This CDR3 contains 15 residues. The CDR3, as DNA: TGCGCCAGCAGCCCATCGGTCGGGGGGGCTTATGAAGCTTTCTTT. The encoded protein is CASSPSVGGAYEAFF.

This clonotype was recorded many times. V gene TRBV29-1 combines with J gene TRBJ2-1; 16 positions agree with TRBD2. The J segment lost 1 base and the V segment lost 6 bases, leaving 6 bases of the junction unmatched. This CDR3 is built from 17 residues. The germline CDR1 and CDR2 sequences are SQVTM and ANQGSEA. The CDR3 bases are TGCAGCGTCGCGGGACTAGCGGGAGGGAAATCCTACAATGAGCAGTTCTTC. Encoded protein: CSVAGLAGGKSYNEQFF.

This clonotype was counted between two and nine times. The chain has TRBV5-1 and TRBJ1-2, with 9 bases aligning to TRBD1. Germline CDR1 reads SGHRS; CDR2 reads YFSETQ. This CDR3 region has 13 residues. Germline trimming cut 4 bases from V and 9 bases from J; bases unmatched to any gene: 7. DNA for the CDR3: TGCGCCAGCAGCGTCCGGGACAGGGAACGCTACACCTTC. It codes for CASSVRDRERYTF.

This clonotype was picked up a small number of times. The germline gene is not matched at one end of the junction; a read error may be the cause. V usage is TRBV11-1 and J usage is TRBJ1-5; 7 nucleotides agree with TRBD1. Germline CDR1 and CDR2: SGHAT and FQDESV (reference sequence). The CDR3 spans 13 residues. The CDR3 loop reads CVSSPQGDQPQHF. CDR3 DNA sequence: TGTGTCAGCAGCCCTCAGGGGGATCAGCCCCAGCATTTT. The entire variable domain, with the rest obtained from reference TRBV11-1 and TRBJ1-5, is as follows: EAEVAQSPRYKITEKSQAVAFWCDPISGHATLYWYRQILGQGPELLVQFQDESVVDDSQLPKDRFSAERLKGVDSTLKIQPAELGDSAMYLCVSSPQGDQPQHFGDGTRLSIL.

The V and J genes are TRBV12-3 or TRBV12-4 and TRBJ1-2; possibly TRBD1 for D (5 bases). The CDR3 length is 14 residues. V was cut by 5 bases and J by 7 bases, with 17 bases left in between. The CDR3 DNA reads as TGTGCCAGCAGTACAAAACCGGGACGTTCTGGCTACACCTTC. Residues: CASSTKPGRSGYTF.

The CDR3 sequence: CSVEGPSTDTQYF. CDR3 nucleotide sequence: TGCAGCGTTGAAGGGCCCTCCACAGATACGCAGTATTTT. The chain recombines TRBV29-1 with TRBJ2-3; D gene ambiguous. Trimming shortened V by 1 base and J by 2 bases, and 7 bases separated the two germline ends. There are 13 residues in the CDR3. Germline CDR1 reads SQVTM; CDR2 reads ANQGSEA.

This clonotype was seen a handful of times. Here the CDR3 DNA reads TGCGCCAGCAGCTTGGGGGGCAGGGTCGAGGATGGCTACACCTTC. Translated: CASSLGGRVEDGYTF. The V call is TRBV5-1, the J call TRBJ1-2; possibly TRBD1 for D (5 bases). Germline CDR1 reads SGHRS; CDR2 reads YFSETQ. The CDR3 is made up of 15 amino acids. Trimming stripped 0 bases from V and 6 bases from J, with 15 bases between.

The rearrangement joins TRBV7-8 to TRBJ2-1; D gene uncertain. The CDR3 has 14 amino acids. Trimming cost V 4 bases and J 2 bases, with 9 bases left between them. The germline V gene has CDR1 SGHVS and CDR2 FQNEAQ. DNA for the CDR3: TGTGCCAGCAGCTCTGCCAGGACCTACAATGAGCAGTTCTTC. Encoded protein: CASSSARTYNEQFF.

This clonotype occurred a few times. The rearrangement uses TRBV4-2 and TRBJ1-6; no definite D call. V was shortened by 0 bases and J by 8 bases, with 5 bases between the two germline ends. This CDR3 has 13 amino acids. The germline V gene encodes CDR1 LGHNA and CDR2 YNFKEQ. The CDR3 bases are TGTGCCAGCAGCCAAGAAAGGGATTCACCCCTCCACTTT. Its translation: CASSQERDSPLHF.

This rearrangement joins TRBV12-3 or TRBV12-4 to TRBJ2-1; D is uncertain. V was clipped by 6 bases and J by 1 base, with 13 bases between them. The CDR3 has 15 amino acids. The CDR3 spells CASSLGRTSYNEQFF. CDR3 in DNA: TGTGCCAGCAGCTTGGGTAGGACGTCCTACAATGAGCAGTTCTTC.

The gene calls are TRBV20-1 and TRBJ2-5; D gene unclear. This CDR3 spans 9 amino acids. Germline CDR1 is DFQATT and CDR2 is SNEGSKA (reference sequence). Trimming removed 6 bases from V and 4 bases from J, with 3 bases in between. CDR3 residues: CSAPETQYF. The CDR3 DNA reads TGCAGTGCCCCAGAGACCCAGTACTTC.

The sample holds a few counts of this clonotype. This chain joins TRBV7-8 and TRBJ1-4, with D perhaps matching TRBD1 (6 bases). Trimming cost V 1 base and J 0 bases, with 21 bases left between them. Germline CDR1 and CDR2: SGHVS and FQNEAQ. The CDR3 spans 20 residues. The CDR3 DNA reads as TGTGCCAGCAGCTTAGATGGGACACCCTTTACCTTTGCAACTAATGAAAAACTGTTTTTT. Translating gives CASSLDGTPFTFATNEKLFF.

This clonotype was seen repeatedly, ten times or more. This chain joins TRBV4-2 and TRBJ1-3; D is possibly TRBD1 (6 bases). This CDR3 comprises 16 residues. Trimming cost V 1 base and J 1 base, with 11 bases left between them. Germline assignment: CDR1 LGHNA and CDR2 YNFKEQ. CDR3 coding DNA: TGTGCCAGCAGCCAAGCAGGACAGTTTTCTGGAAACACCATATATTTT. Translation: CASSQAGQFSGNTIYF.

This clonotype was picked up many times. V is TRBV5-5 and J is TRBJ1-5; D ambiguous. This CDR3 is built from 15 residues. The germline V and J ends were trimmed by 4 bases and 5 bases, with 16 bases remaining between them. The V gene's germline CDR1 is SGHKS and CDR2 YYEKEE (reference sequence). The CDR3 is CASSLGRARDQPQHF. In nucleotides, the CDR3 is TGTGCCAGCAGCCTCGGGAGGGCTCGGGATCAGCCCCAGCATTTT.

The CDR3 protein is CASTPRRNSDTQYF. The CDR3 DNA reads TGTGCCAGCACTCCGCGGAGGAACTCAGATACGCAGTATTTT. This chain uses TRBV2 with TRBJ2-3; tentative D call: TRBD2 (5 bases). V dropped 7 bases and J dropped 4 bases, with 15 bases sitting between them. The germline CDR1 and CDR2 sequences are SNHLY and FYNNEI. The length of the CDR3 is 14 residues.

The V and J genes are TRBV20-1 and TRBJ1-5; D may be TRBD1 (5 bases). The germline V gene has CDR1 DFQATT and CDR2 SNEGSKA (reference sequence). V lost 7 bases and J lost 7, with 14 bases in between. CDR3 length: 12 amino acids. DNA of the CDR3: TGCAGTGGAAGTTCGGGGCGACAGCCCCAGCATTTT. Translation gives CSGSSGRQPQHF.

There are a few counts of this clonotype. The chain uses TRBV20-1 and TRBJ2-4; 8 nucleotides match TRBD2. The junction had 12 bases not matched to a gene; V was cut back by 5 bases and J by 3 bases. Germline V gene sequence: CDR1 DFQATT, CDR2 SNEGSKA (reference sequence). This CDR3 comprises 16 residues. The CDR3 bases are TGCAGTGCTCCCGGTTCCAGCGGGAGTGGCAAAAACATTCAGTACTTC. This sequence encodes CSAPGSSGSGKNIQYF.

Regarding this clonotype: The missing conserved phenylalanine or tryptophan at the end of this CDR3 makes a read error likely. The chain combines TRBV7-6 with TRBJ2-3, with a weak D call TRBD1 (5 bases). Germline loops: CDR1 SGHVS, CDR2 FNYEAQ. The CDR3 is 15 residues long. The germline V and J ends were trimmed by 0 bases and 5 bases, with 12 bases remaining between them. The CDR3 nucleotides read TGTGCCAGCAGCTTAGCGGGCCTCCAGGGAGATACGCAGTATTCT. This gives the protein CASSLAGLQGDTQYS.

This clonotype was seen a handful of times. The chain uses TRBV11-2 and TRBJ2-7; TRBD2 matches 8 bases. V shed 5 bases and J 3 bases; nucleotides not matched to a gene: 3. Germline lookup yields CDR1 SGHAT and CDR2 FQNNGV. The CDR3 has 13 residues. The CDR3 coding sequence is TGTGCCAGCAGCCTGACTAGCGACTACGAGCAGTACTTC. This sequence encodes CASSLTSDYEQYF.

This clonotype has more than one count but fewer than ten. The chain recombines TRBV6-5 with TRBJ1-1; 11 bases map to TRBD1. The CDR3 contains 14 residues. Germline CDR1 is MNHEY and CDR2 is SVGAGI. The CDR3 nucleotides are TGTGCAGCACGGACAGGGGGCGCAGGCACTGAAGCTTTCTTT. Its protein is CAARTGGAGTEAFF.

This clonotype appeared once. The chain is built from TRBV7-9 and TRBJ1-1, with 7 bases matching TRBD1. V was pared by 3 bases and J by 5 bases, with 6 bases of the junction left unmatched. The germline V gene encodes CDR1 SEHNR and CDR2 FQNEAQ (reference sequence). This CDR3 region has 14 residues. The CDR3 region has the DNA TGTGCCAGCAGCTTTCCAGGGGGTGTAACTGAAGCTTTCTTT. Translated: CASSFPGGVTEAFF.

Concerning this clonotype itself: This could be a read error, since a much larger clone is one nucleotide away. The genes are TRBV7-2 and TRBJ2-3; D unclear. CDR3 length: 16 amino acids. V lost 7 bases, J lost 7 bases, and 24 bases lay in between. Germline V lookup: CDR1 SGHTA, CDR2 FQGNSA. The CDR3, as DNA: TGTGCCAGCAACTTCGGACGTAGTGGTGGGTCAAATACGCAGTATTTT. It is translated as CASNFGRSGGSNTQYF.

The genes are TRBV20-1 and TRBJ2-7; unclear D gene. The CDR3 covers 11 residues. CDR1 and CDR2 (germline): DFQATT, SNEGSKA (reference sequence). Trimming removed 6 bases from V and 3 bases from J, with 9 bases in between. DNA of the CDR3: TGCAGTGCCCAGGTCGGCTACGAGCAGTACTTC. Amino acid sequence: CSAQVGYEQYF.